This TCR beta chain was observed in a study of blood T cell repertoires in COVID-19. The repertoire was sequenced with immunoSEQ multiplex PCR; TCRdb's copy has only in-frame clones and lacks some. The table shows about 220,000 clones, with around 83% occurring only once. This receptor was taken from a man aged 50 or older with active or convalescent COVID-19. Sequenced input: peripheral blood.

The CDR3 loop is CASSWTILAGGRSSYNEQFF. The DNA of the CDR3 is TGCGCCAGCAGCTGGACAATTCTAGCGGGGGGAAGGAGCTCCTACAATGAGCAGTTCTTC. V is TRBV5-1 and J is TRBJ2-1; 11 nucleotides agree with TRBD2. There are 20 residues in the CDR3. Germline-derived CDR1 and CDR2 are SGHRS and YFSETQ. V shed 3 bases, J shed 0 bases, and the junction held 14 bases outside the gene matches.